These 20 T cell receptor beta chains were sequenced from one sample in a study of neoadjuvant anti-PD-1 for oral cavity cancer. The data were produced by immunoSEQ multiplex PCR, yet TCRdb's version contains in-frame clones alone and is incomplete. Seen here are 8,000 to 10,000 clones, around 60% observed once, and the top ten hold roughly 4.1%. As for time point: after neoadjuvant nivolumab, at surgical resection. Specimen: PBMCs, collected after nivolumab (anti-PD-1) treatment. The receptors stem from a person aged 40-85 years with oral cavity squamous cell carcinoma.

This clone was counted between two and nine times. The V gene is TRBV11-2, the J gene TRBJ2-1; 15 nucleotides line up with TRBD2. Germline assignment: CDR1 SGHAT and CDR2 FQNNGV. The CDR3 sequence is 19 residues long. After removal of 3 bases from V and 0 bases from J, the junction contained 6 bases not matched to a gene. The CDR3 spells CASSFGLAGGLSSYNEQFF. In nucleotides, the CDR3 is TGTGCCAGCAGCTTCGGACTAGCGGGAGGGCTTAGCTCCTACAATGAGCAGTTCTTC.

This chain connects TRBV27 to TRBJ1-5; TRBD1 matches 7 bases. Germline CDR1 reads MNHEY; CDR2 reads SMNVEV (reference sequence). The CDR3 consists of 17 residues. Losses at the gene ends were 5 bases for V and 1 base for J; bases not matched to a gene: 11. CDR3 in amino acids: CASSPSGGYGSNQPQHF. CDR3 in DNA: TGTGCCAGCAGTCCCTCAGGGGGGTATGGAAGCAATCAGCCCCAGCATTTT.

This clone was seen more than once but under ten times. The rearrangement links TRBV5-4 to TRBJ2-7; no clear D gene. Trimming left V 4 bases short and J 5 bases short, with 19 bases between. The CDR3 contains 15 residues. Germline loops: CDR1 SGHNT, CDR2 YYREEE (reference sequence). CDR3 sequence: CASSPGSRVIDEQYF. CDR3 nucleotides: TGTGCCAGCAGCCCCGGTTCTCGGGTAATTGACGAGCAGTACTTC.

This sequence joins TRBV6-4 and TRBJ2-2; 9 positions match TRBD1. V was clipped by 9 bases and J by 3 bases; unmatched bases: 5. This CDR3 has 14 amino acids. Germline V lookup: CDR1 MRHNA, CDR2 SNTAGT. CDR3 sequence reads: CASRTGEDTGELFF. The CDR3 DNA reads TGTGCCAGTAGGACAGGGGAGGACACCGGGGAGCTGTTTTTT.

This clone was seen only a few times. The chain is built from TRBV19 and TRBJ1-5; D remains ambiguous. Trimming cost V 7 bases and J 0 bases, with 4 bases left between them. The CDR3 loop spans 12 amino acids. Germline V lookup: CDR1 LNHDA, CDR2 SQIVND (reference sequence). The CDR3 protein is CASKASNQPQHF. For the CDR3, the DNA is TGTGCCAGTAAGGCTAGCAATCAGCCCCAGCATTTT.

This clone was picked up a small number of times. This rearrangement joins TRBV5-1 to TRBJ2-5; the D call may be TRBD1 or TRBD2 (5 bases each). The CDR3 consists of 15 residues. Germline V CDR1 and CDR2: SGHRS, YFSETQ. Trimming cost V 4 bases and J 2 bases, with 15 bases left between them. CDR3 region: CASSHPGRKQETQYF. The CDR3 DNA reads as TGCGCCAGCAGCCACCCGGGACGGAAACAAGAGACCCAGTACTTC.

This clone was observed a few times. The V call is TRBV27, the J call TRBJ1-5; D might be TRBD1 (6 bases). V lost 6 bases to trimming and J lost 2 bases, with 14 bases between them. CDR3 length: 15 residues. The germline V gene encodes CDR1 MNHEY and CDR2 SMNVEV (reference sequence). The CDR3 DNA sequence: TGTGCCAGCAGCGAACAGGGCCTTGGCAATCAGCCCCAGCATTTT. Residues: CASSEQGLGNQPQHF.

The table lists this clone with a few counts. The CDR3 bases are TGTGCCAGCAGTTTAGGCAGGTTCCTTAATTCACCCCTCCACTTT. This codes for CASSLGRFLNSPLHF. The chain combines TRBV27 with TRBJ1-6; no firm D call. The V end lost 2 bases, the J end lost 6 bases, and 11 bases lay between the germline ends. The germline V gene encodes CDR1 MNHEY and CDR2 SMNVEV (reference sequence). This CDR3 spans 15 amino acids.

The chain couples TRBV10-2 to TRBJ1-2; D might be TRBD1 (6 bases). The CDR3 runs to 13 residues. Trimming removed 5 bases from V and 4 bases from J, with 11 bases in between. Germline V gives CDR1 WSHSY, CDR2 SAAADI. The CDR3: CASSPSGAYGYTF. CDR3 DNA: TGCGCCAGCAGTCCCTCAGGGGCCTATGGCTACACCTTC.

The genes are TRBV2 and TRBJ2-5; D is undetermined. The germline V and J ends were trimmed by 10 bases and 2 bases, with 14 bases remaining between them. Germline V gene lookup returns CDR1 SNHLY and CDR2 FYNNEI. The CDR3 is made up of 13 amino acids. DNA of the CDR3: TGTGCCACAAGCGCGAGCCTTCAAGAGACCCAGTACTTC. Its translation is CATSASLQETQYF.

CDR3 nucleotide sequence: TGTGCCAGCAGTGAATTTGGGGGAAATTCACCCCTCCACTTT. Translated, it gives CASSEFGGNSPLHF. The chain couples TRBV25-1 to TRBJ1-6; D may be TRBD1 (5 bases). The CDR3 is 14 amino acids. V lost 1 base to trimming and J lost 7 bases, with 8 bases between them. From germline, CDR1 is MGHDK and CDR2 SYGVNS.

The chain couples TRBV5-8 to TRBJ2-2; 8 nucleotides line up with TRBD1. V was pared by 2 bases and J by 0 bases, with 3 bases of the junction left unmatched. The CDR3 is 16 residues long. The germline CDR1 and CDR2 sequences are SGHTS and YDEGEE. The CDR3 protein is CASSLYRGANTGELFF. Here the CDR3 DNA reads TGTGCCAGCAGCTTATACAGGGGGGCGAACACCGGGGAGCTGTTTTTT.

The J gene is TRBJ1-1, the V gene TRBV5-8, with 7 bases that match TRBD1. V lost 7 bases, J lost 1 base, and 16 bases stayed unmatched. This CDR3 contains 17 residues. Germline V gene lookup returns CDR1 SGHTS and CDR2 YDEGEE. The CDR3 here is CASLAGDRALRNTEAFF. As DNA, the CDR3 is TGTGCCAGCCTTGCGGGTGACAGGGCACTTCGGAACACTGAAGCTTTCTTT.

In nucleotides, the CDR3 is TGTGCCACCCAGTCAGACAGGGCTGGAAACACCATATATTTT. Its translation: CATQSDRAGNTIYF. The chain joins TRBV2 to TRBJ1-3; 7 bases map to TRBD1. Germline-derived CDR1 and CDR2 are SNHLY and FYNNEI. This CDR3 contains 14 residues. V lost 10 bases and J lost 2; bases outside the gene matches: 8.

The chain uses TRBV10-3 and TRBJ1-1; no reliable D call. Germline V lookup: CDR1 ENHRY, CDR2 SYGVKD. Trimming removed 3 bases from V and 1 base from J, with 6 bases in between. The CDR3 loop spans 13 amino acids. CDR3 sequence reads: CAISDNTNTEAFF. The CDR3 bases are TGTGCCATCAGTGATAATACGAACACTGAAGCTTTCTTT.

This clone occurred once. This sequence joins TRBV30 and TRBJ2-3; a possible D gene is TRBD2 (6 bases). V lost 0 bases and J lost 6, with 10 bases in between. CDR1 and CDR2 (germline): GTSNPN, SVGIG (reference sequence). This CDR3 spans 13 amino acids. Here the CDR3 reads CAWSVRDLDTQYF. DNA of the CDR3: TGTGCCTGGAGTGTACGGGACTTGGATACGCAGTATTTT.

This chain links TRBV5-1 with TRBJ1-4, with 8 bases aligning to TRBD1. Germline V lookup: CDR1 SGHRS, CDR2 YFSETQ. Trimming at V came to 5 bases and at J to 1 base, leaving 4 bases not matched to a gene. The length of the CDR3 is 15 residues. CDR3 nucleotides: TGCGCCAGCAGTCCTACAGGGGGAACTAATGAAAAACTGTTTTTT. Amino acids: CASSPTGGTNEKLFF.

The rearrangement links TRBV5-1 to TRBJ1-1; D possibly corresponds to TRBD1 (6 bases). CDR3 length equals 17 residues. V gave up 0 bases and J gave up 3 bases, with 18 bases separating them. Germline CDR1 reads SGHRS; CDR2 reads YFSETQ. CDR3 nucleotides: TGCGCCAGCAGCTTGGTAGGGGGTGCCGGGACGGACACTGAAGCTTTCTTT. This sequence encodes CASSLVGGAGTDTEAFF.

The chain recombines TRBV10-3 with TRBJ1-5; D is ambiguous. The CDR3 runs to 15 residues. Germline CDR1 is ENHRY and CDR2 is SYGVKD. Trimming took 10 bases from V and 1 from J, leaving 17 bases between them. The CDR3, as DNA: TGTGCCACGGACCGAACCCCGGTGAGCAATCAGCCCCAGCATTTT. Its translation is CATDRTPVSNQPQHF.

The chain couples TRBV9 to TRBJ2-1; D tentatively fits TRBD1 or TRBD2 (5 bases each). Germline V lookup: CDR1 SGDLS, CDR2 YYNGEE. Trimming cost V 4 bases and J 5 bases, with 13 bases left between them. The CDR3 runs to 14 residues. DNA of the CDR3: TGTGCCAGCAGCACAGGACTTGCAGACAATGAGCAGTTCTTC. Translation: CASSTGLADNEQFF.